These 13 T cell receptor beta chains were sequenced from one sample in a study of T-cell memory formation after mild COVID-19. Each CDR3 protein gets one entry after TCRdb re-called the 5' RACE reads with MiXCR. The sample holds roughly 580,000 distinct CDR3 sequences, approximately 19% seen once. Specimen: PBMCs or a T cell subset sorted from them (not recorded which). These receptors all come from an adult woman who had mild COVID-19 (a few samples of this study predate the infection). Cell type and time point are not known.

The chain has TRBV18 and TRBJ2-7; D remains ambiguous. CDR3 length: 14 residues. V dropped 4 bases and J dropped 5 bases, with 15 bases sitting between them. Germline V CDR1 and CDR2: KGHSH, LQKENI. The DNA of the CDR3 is TGTGCCAGCTCACGATATGGTAGAGCAGACGAGCAGTACTTC. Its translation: CASSRYGRADEQYF.

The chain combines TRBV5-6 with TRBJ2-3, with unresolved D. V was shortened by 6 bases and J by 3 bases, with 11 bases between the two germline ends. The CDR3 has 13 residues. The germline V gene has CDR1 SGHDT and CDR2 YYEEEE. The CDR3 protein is CASTAGTTDTQYF. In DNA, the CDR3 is TGTGCCAGCACCGCAGGTACTACAGATACGCAGTATTTT.

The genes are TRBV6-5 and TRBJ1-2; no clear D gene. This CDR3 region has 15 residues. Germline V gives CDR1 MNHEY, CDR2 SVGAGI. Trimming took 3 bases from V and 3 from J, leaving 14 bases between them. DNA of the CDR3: TGTGCCAGCAGTTATGGAGGAGGGCTTTACTATGGCTACACCTTC. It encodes CASSYGGGLYYGYTF.

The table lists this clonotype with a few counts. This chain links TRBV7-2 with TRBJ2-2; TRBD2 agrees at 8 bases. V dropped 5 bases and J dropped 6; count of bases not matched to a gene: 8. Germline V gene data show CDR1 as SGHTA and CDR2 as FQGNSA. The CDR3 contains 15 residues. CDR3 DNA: TGTGCCAGCAGCCCCAATCCGGGACTAGCCGGGGAGCTGTTTTTT. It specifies CASSPNPGLAGELFF.

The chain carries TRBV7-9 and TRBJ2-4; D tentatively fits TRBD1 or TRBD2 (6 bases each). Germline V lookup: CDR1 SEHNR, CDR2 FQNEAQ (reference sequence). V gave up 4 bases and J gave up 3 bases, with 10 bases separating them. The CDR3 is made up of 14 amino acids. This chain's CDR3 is CASSWGAGKNIQYF. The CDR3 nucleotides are TGTGCCAGCAGCTGGGGGGCTGGCAAAAACATTCAGTACTTC.

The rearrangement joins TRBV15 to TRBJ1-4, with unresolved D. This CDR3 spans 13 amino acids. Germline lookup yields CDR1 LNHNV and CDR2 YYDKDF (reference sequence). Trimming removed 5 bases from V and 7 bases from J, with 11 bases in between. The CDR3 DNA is TGTGCCACCAGCGGACGGACGGGTGAAAAACTGTTTTTT. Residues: CATSGRTGEKLFF.

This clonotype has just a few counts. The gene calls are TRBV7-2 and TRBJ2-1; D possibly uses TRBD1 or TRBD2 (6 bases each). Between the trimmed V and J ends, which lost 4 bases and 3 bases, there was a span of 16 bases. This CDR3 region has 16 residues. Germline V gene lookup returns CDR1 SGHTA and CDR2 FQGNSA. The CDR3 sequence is CASSSQGGTFYNEQFF. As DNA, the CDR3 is TGTGCCAGCAGCTCGCAAGGGGGGACCTTCTACAATGAGCAGTTCTTC.

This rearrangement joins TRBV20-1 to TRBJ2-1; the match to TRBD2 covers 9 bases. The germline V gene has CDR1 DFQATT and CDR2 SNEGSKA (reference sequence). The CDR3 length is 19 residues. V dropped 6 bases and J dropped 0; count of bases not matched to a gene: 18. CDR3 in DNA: TGCAGTGCCGCACGCCGCGGACTAGCGATCCCAAGCTCCTACAATGAGCAGTTCTTC. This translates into CSAARRGLAIPSSYNEQFF.

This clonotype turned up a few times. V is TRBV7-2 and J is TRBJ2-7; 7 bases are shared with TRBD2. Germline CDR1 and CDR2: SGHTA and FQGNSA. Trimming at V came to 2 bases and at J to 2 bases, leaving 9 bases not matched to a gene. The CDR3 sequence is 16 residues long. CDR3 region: CASSLRGGSGAYEQYF. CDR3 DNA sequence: TGTGCCAGCAGCTTAAGGGGCGGGAGTGGAGCCTACGAGCAGTACTTC.

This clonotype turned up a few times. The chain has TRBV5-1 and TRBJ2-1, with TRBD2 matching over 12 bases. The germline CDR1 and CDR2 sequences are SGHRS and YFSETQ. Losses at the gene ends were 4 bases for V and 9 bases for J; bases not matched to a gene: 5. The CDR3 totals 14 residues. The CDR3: CASSQVTSGGEQFF. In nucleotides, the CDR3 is TGCGCCAGCAGCCAAGTGACTAGCGGGGGTGAGCAGTTCTTC.

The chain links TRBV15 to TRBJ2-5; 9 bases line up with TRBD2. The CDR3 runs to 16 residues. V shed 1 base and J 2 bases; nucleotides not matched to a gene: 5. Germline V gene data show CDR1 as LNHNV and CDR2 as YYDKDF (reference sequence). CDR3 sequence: CATSRAASGKQETQYF. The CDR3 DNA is TGTGCCACCAGCAGAGCGGCTAGCGGGAAACAAGAGACCCAGTACTTC.

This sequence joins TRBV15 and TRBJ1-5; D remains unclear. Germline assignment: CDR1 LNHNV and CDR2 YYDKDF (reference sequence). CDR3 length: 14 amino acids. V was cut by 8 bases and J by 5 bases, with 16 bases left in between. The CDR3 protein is CATSQDLNDQPQHF. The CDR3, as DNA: TGTGCCACCTCCCAAGACCTGAATGATCAGCCCCAGCATTTT.

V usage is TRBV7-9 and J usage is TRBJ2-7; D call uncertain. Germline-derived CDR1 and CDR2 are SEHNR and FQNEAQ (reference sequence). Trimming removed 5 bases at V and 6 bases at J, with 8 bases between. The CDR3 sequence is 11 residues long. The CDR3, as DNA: TGTGCCAGCAGCCCCGCAAGCGAGCAGTACTTC. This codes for CASSPASEQYF.